Listed here is a single T cell receptor beta chain. The data are from a study of blood T cell repertoires in COVID-19. Study-wide background: Spain, Italy and the United States supplied samples that represented acute and convalescent COVID-19. The analysed material was cDNA or gDNA that came from T cells, B-cell-depleted T cells, or PBMCs.

The authors' processing: From reference gene primer amplification, estimates of nucleated cell counts were derived. Assay: immunoSEQ multiplex PCR; the TCRdb copy retains only in-frame clones and omits some. V, J and clone size are those of that table, while D and trimming were read from the DNA. The sample carries about 170,000 clones, around 92% recorded once. Patients at the Seattle site were enrolled during active infection and followed longitudinally. The source material was peripheral blood. This clonotype was sampled from a man in his thirties or forties with COVID-19, enrolled during active disease.

The CDR3 DNA follows: TGTGCCAGCAGCTTAGGCCTCGTGGGGCCTAGCGGCCCCTACGAGCAGTACTTC. Translation gives CASSLGLVGPSGPYEQYF. The J gene is TRBJ2-7, the V gene TRBV7-9; 7 bases are a match to TRBD2. Germline CDR1 and CDR2: SEHNR and FQNEAQ (reference sequence). The CDR3 has 18 amino acids. V lost 1 base to trimming and J lost 2 bases; unmatched junction nucleotides: 14.